The source of this T cell receptor (beta chain) is a study of blood T cell repertoires in COVID-19. Turning to the study itself: The samples span acute and convalescent COVID-19 from the United States, Italy and Spain. Sources were T cells, B-cell-depleted T cells, or PBMCs; the material itself was cDNA or gDNA.

A single count supports this clone. In the source study's methods: Estimation of nucleated cell counts relied on the amplification of reference gene primers. Some clones are missing from TCRdb's copy, which holds only in-frame ones; the method was immunoSEQ multiplex PCR. The DNA was the basis for D and trimming; V, J and clone size are from that table. Of roughly 330,000 clones in the sample, 83% were seen once. The sample consisted of peripheral blood. This TCR came from a woman aged 45-65 years with acute or convalescent COVID-19.

The CDR3 loop reads CASGPSLAGDSETQYF. The CDR3 bases are TGCGCCAGCGGCCCATCACTAGCGGGAGATTCGGAGACCCAGTACTTC. V usage is TRBV5-1 and J usage is TRBJ2-5, with 11 bases matching TRBD2. V trimming: 7 bases; J trimming: 5 bases; junction bases outside the gene matches: 13. Germline-derived CDR1 and CDR2 are SGHRS and YFSETQ. The CDR3 runs 16 residues.